These T cell receptor beta chains were read from a single sample in a study of Ad26.COV2.S vaccination and SARS-CoV-2 variants. Profiled with immunoSEQ multiplex PCR; TCRdb holds only in-frame clones, not every one. The sample yields roughly 700,000 clones, around 89% seen once. The source material was peripheral blood, sampled in a trial of Ad26.COV2.S vaccine versus placebo. These TCRs come from a person between 18 and 59 years old who received the Ad26.COV2.S COVID-19 vaccine or a placebo. CDR3s include the opening cysteine and the closing phenylalanine or tryptophan. The D gene is left open where the match is weak. The size of a clone is reported for some rows only, either as once, few or many, or as a class for expanded clones.

once	TRBV29-1	TRBD1	TRBJ1-4	TGCAGCGTCGGGGCGAGGGGGCCCGGGGAAAAACTGTTTTTT	CSVGARGPGEKLFF
-	TRBV3-1/TRBV3-2	-	TRBJ2-4	TGTGCCAGCAGCCACTTGGATTACCTCGTTCAGTACTTC	CASSHLDYLVQYF
few	TRBV5-5	-	TRBJ2-2	TGTGCCAGCCAGGTGGCGGAGCCTTTTTTCGCGAACACCGGGGAGCTGTTTTTT	CASQVAEPFFANTGELFF
-	TRBV7-2	-	TRBJ1-1	TGTGCCAGCAGCTTAGCGGGGAGGGCGGCTGAAGCTTTCTTT	CASSLAGRAAEAFF
once	TRBV3-1/TRBV3-2	TRBD2	TRBJ2-5	TGTGCCAGCAGCCCTGGACTAGCGGGGGGCGAGGAGACCCAGTACTTC	CASSPGLAGGEETQYF
-	TRBV5-1	TRBD1	TRBJ2-7	TGCGCCAGCAGCTCCCCGGACAGGGGGCAGTACTTC	CASSSPDRGQYF
-	TRBV6-5	-	TRBJ2-2	TGTGCCAGCAGCCCGCGGGGATGGGAGCTGTTTTTT	CASSPRGWELFF
once	TRBV4-3	-	TRBJ2-2	TGCGCCAGCAGCCAGATAGGCGGGGAGCTGTTTTTT	CASSQIGGELFF
-	TRBV7-9	-	TRBJ1-2	TGTGCCAGCAGCTTAGGGATGGATGGCTACACCTTC	CASSLGMDGYTF
-	TRBV30	-	TRBJ2-7	TGTGCCTGGAGTGTGAGCGGGCCGCGGTACTTC	CAWSVSGPRYF
-	TRBV19	-	TRBJ2-6	TGTGCCAGTTCTCGGGGAGGAGCGGTTCCTGGGGCCAACGTCCTGACTTTC	CASSRGGAVPGANVLTF
-	TRBV4-2	TRBD2	TRBJ2-7	TGTGCCAGCAGCCATATGCTAGCGGGGGGTTGGGACGAGCAGTACTTC	CASSHMLAGGWDEQYF
-	TRBV7-2	-	TRBJ1-2	TGTGCCAGCAGCCCAAATTGGGGGGTAGGCTACACCTTC	CASSPNWGVGYTF
-	TRBV5-8	-	TRBJ1-2	TGTGCCAGCAGCTTAATACGAGGGAGCACGGGCTACACCTTC	CASSLIRGSTGYTF
-	TRBV5-1	TRBD1	TRBJ1-1	TGCGCCAGCAGCTTCGAGGGACAGGGAGTGTCTGAAGCTTTCTTT	CASSFEGQGVSEAFF
-	TRBV7-2	TRBD2	TRBJ2-7	TGTGCCAGCAGCTTAGCGGGCGGGGGGAGCTCCTACGAGCAGTACTTC	CASSLAGGGSSYEQYF
-	TRBV6-1	-	TRBJ2-7	TGTGCCAGCAGTGAAGCTCCACGGAAGTACGAGCAGTACTTC	CASSEAPRKYEQYF
-	TRBV5-6	TRBD2	TRBJ2-2	TGTGCCAGCAGCTCCTTGACTAGCGGGAACACCGGGGAGCTGTTTTTT	CASSSLTSGNTGELFF
-	TRBV2	-	TRBJ1-5	TGTGCCAGCAAAGAGGGCAGGGGCCCTGTGATGCCCCAGCATTTT	CASKEGRGPVMPQHF
once	TRBV12-3/TRBV12-4	-	TRBJ1-1	TGTGCCAGCAGTTTGTATGGGGCCACCGAAGCTTTCTTT	CASSLYGATEAFF
-	TRBV6-5	-	TRBJ1-2	TGTGCCAGCAGATTGAAAGCGTTGCTCTATGGCTACACCTTC	CASRLKALLYGYTF
-	TRBV2	-	TRBJ2-7	TGTGCCAGCACCACCTCATACCGGCCCTCGGGCTACGAGCAGTACTTC	CASTTSYRPSGYEQYF
once	TRBV12-3/TRBV12-4	-	TRBJ1-1	TGTGCCAGCAGTTTCTATGGGAACACTGAAGCTTTCTTT	CASSFYGNTEAFF
-	TRBV6-5	-	TRBJ1-2	TGTGCCAGCAGTCCTTACCCACAGGGATCGTATGGCTACACCTTC	CASSPYPQGSYGYTF
-	TRBV2	TRBD1	TRBJ1-6	TGTGCCAGCAGTGAAGGGGGACAGGGTCTCCTCTTT	CASSEGGQGLLF
-	TRBV5-5	TRBD1	TRBJ2-4	TGTGCCAGCAGCCCGATTTGGGTCCGGACAGGAACTCTAGCCAAAAACATTCAGTACTTC	CASSPIWVRTGTLAKNIQYF
-	TRBV15	-	TRBJ2-4	TGTGCCACCAGCAGAGATCTACAGGACAAAAACATTCAGTACTTC	CATSRDLQDKNIQYF
-	TRBV6-1	TRBD2	TRBJ2-2	TGTGCCAGCAGTGAAGTCGCGGGAGTTACCACCGGGGAGCTGTTTTTT	CASSEVAGVTTGELFF
-	TRBV25-1	TRBD2	TRBJ2-1	TGTGCCAGCAGTGATACCCGGGGAAGCGGGGGGGCCCACGGTGAGCAGTTCTTC	CASSDTRGSGGAHGEQFF
-	TRBV5-1	-	TRBJ1-5	TGCGCCAGCAGCTTAGGACACAGCAATCAGCCCCAGCATTTT	CASSLGHSNQPQHF
-	TRBV18	-	TRBJ1-1	TGTGCCAGCAGTCCACCGGGCATTGGGAAAGCTTTCTTT	CASSPPGIGKAFF
-	TRBV7-9	-	TRBJ1-2	TGTGCCAGCAGTCCCCGAGGGCAGGGTGGAGGCTACACCTTC	CASSPRGQGGGYTF
once	TRBV7-8	-	TRBJ2-3	TGTGCCAGCAGCTTATCCACAGATACGCAGTATTTT	CASSLSTDTQYF
-	TRBV2	-	TRBJ1-2	TGTGCCAGCAGTGAAGTTGCAGCCCTCAGCCTCTATGGCTACACCTTC	CASSEVAALSLYGYTF
once	TRBV7-6	TRBD2	TRBJ2-5	TGTGCCAGCAGCCTAATGGGACTAGCGGGGGGTCAAGAGACCCAGTACTTC	CASSLMGLAGGQETQYF
-	TRBV6-1	TRBD1	TRBJ1-5	TGTGCCAGCAGTGTCTCCGGGACAGGGGCTATTAATCAGCCCCAGCATTTT	CASSVSGTGAINQPQHF
-	TRBV5-6	TRBD1	TRBJ1-5	TGTGCCAGCAGTTCTTCAGCCGGGACAGGGAATCAGCCCCAGCATTTT	CASSSSAGTGNQPQHF
-	TRBV11-2	-	TRBJ2-5	TGTGCCAGCAGCTTAGGGGGGTGGCAGCCGGGAGAGACCCAGTACTTC	CASSLGGWQPGETQYF
-	TRBV6-5	TRBD1	TRBJ2-1	TGTGCCAGCAGTTACCGACAGGGAAACAATGAGCAGTTCTTC	CASSYRQGNNEQFF
-	TRBV30	-	TRBJ1-4	TGTGCCTGGAGCCTACAGGAGGGAAAACTGTTTTTT	CAWSLQEGKLFF
-	TRBV30	-	TRBJ1-1	TGTGCCTGGAGTGTCCCCCCTCAATCCGAAGCTTTCTTT	CAWSVPPQSEAFF
once	TRBV30	-	TRBJ2-7	TGTGCCTGGAGCAGGATGGACGAGCAGTACTTC	CAWSRMDEQYF
-	TRBV5-4	-	TRBJ2-7	TGTGCCAGCAGCTTGGTGGGAGACGAGCAGTACTTC	CASSLVGDEQYF
-	TRBV12-3/TRBV12-4	-	TRBJ1-6	TGTGCCAGCACCATAATGGATTCACCCCTCCACTTT	CASTIMDSPLHF
-	TRBV5-6	TRBD1	TRBJ2-7	TGTGCCAGCAGCCGGGACAGGGGTGGCGAGCAGTACTTC	CASSRDRGGEQYF
once	TRBV29-1	-	TRBJ1-3	TGCAGCGTTCTTCCAGGGGACCCTGGAAACACCATATATTTT	CSVLPGDPGNTIYF
-	TRBV6-1	TRBD2	TRBJ2-3	TGTGCCAGCAGTGTAGCGGGGAGCACAGATACGCAGTATTTT	CASSVAGSTDTQYF
-	TRBV4-1	-	TRBJ1-5	TGCGCCAGCAGCCTTTCCGGGACTACTACGGGGCAGCCCCAGCATTTT	CASSLSGTTTGQPQHF
-	TRBV5-4	-	TRBJ1-3	TGTGCCAGCAGCTTGGATCCGGGACTGAAAAACACCATATATTTT	CASSLDPGLKNTIYF
-	TRBV11-2	TRBD2	TRBJ2-5	TGTGCCAGCAGCTTCGGACTAGCCACCAGGGCCCAGTACTTC	CASSFGLATRAQYF
-	TRBV5-1	TRBD2	TRBJ2-4	TGCGCCAGCAGCTCCCCGGGGGGGCAGGCCAAAAACATTCAGTACTTC	CASSSPGGQAKNIQYF
few	TRBV10-1	-	TRBJ1-3	TGCGCCAGCAGTGATCCTGGAAACACCATATATTTT	CASSDPGNTIYF